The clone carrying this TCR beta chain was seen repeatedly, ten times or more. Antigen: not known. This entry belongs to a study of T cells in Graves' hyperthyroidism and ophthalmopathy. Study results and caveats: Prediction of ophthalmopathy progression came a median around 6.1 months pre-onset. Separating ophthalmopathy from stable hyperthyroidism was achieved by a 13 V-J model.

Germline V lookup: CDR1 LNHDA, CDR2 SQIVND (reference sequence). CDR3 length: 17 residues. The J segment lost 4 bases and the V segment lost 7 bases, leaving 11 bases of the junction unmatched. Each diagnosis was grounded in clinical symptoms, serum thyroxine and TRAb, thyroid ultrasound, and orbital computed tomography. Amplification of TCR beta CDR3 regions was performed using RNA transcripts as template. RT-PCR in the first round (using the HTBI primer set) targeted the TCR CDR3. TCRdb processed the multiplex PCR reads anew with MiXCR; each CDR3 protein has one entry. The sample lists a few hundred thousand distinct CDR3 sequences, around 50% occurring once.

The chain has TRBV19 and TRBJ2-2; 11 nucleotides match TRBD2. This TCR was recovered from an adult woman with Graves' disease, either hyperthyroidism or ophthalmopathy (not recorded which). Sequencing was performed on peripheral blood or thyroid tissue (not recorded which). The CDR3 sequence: CASKMGSGRAFTGELFF. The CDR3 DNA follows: TGTGCCAGTAAAATGGGTAGCGGGAGGGCCTTCACCGGGGAGCTGTTTTTT.